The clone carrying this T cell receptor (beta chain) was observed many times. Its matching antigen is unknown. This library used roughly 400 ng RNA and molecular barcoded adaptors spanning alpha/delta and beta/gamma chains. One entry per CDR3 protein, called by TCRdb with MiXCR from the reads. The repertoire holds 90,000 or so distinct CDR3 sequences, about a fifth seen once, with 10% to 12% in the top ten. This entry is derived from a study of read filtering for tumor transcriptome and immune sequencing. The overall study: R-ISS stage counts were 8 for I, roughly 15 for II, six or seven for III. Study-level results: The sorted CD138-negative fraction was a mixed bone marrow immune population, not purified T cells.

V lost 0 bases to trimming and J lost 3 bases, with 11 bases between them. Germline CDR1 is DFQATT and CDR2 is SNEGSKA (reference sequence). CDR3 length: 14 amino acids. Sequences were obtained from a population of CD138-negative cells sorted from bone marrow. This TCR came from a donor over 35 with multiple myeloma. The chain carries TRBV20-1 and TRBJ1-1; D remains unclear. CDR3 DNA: TGCAGTGCTAGAGATAGGGTCAGCTACACTGAAGCTTTCTTT. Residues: CSARDRVSYTEAFF.